The T cell receptor (beta chain) described here comes from a study of Graves' ophthalmopathy and Graves' hyperthyroidism. Trimming removed 5 bases from V and 0 bases from J, with 17 bases in between. The CDR3 is 16 amino acids. CDR1 and CDR2 from the germline V gene are SGHTA and FQGNSA. A note on this clonotype: What it binds is unknown.

RNA transcripts yielded amplified TCR beta CDR3 regions. First-round RT-PCR relied on HTBI primers, and a second-round multiplex PCR came next. TCRdb itself ran the multiplex PCR reads through MiXCR, one entry per CDR3 protein. The sample holds around 520,000 distinct CDR3 sequences, under 40% seen once. General observations from the study: Most expanded clonotypes from thyroid (those above 0.001 frequency) were also found in blood.

Ineligible for inclusion were patients with other autoimmune diseases, uncontrolled infections, pregnancy or lactation. Diagnosis relied on clinical symptoms, serum thyroxine, TRAb, thyroid ultrasound and orbital computed tomography. This clonotype was obtained from an adult man with Graves' hyperthyroidism. The chain uses TRBV7-2 and TRBJ2-7; tentative D call: TRBD2 (7 bases). Sequencing was done on a sample of peripheral blood or thyroid tissue (not recorded which). The CDR3 bases are TGTGCCAGCAGCCGAAGGGGGGGGGGTCTCTCCTACGAGCAGTACTTC. As protein: CASSRRGGGLSYEQYF.